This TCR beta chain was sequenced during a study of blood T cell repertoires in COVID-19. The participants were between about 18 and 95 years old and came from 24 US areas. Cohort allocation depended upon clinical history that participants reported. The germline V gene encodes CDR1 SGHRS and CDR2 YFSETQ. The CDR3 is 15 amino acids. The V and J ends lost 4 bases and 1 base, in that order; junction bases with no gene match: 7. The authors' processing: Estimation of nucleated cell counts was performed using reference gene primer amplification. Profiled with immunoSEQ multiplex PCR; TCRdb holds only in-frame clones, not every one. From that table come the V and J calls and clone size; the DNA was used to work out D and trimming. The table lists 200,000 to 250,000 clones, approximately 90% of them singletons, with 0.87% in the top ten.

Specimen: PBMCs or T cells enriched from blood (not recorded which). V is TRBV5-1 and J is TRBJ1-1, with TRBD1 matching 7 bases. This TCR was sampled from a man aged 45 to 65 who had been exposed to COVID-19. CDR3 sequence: CASSRTGPQNTEAFF. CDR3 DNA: TGCGCCAGCAGCCGGACAGGACCCCAGAACACTGAAGCTTTCTTT.